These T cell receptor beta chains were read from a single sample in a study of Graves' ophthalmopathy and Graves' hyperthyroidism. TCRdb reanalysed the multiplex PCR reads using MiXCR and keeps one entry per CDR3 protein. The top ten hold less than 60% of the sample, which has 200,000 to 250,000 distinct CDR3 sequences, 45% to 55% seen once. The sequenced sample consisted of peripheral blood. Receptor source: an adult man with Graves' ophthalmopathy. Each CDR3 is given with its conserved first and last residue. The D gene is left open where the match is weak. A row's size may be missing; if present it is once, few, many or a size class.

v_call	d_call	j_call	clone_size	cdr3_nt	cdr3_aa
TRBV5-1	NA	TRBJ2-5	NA	TGCGCCAGCAGCTTGGTTTTTGAGACCCAGTACTTC	CASSLVFETQYF
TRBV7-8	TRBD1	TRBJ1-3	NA	TGTGCCAGTAACCGGGACAGCGGCTCTGGAAACACCATATATTTT	CASNRDSGSGNTIYF
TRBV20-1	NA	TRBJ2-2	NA	TGCAGTGCTAGAGATTTAGCCGGGGGGCTGTTTTTT	CSARDLAGGLFF
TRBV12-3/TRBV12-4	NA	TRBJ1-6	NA	TGTGCCAGCAACAAACAGGCGGGACCCCTCCACTTT	CASNKQAGPLHF
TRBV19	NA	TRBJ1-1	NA	TGTGCCAGTAGTTACTACGGGGGGCGCGGCACTGAAGCTTTCTTT	CASSYYGGRGTEAFF
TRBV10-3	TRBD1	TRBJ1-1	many	TGTGCCATCAGTGTAGGGGGCAGGGGTGGCACTGAAGCTTTCTTT	CAISVGGRGGTEAFF
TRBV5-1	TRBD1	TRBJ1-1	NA	TGCGCCAGCAGCCTTACAGGGGGTGAAGCTTTCTTT	CASSLTGGEAFF
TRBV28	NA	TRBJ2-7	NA	TGTGCCAGCAGCCCGGGAAATAGCGGCTCCTACGAGCAGTACTTC	CASSPGNSGSYEQYF
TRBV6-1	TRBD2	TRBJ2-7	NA	TGTGCCAGCAGCCCAATTAGCGGGGGTGTCTACGAGCAGTACTTC	CASSPISGGVYEQYF
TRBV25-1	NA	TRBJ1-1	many	TGTGCCAGCAGTGAATTTTTGAACACTGAAGCTTTCTTT	CASSEFLNTEAFF
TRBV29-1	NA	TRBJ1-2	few	TGCAGCGTGGAGGCAGGACTCTACTATGGCTACACCTTC	CSVEAGLYYGYTF
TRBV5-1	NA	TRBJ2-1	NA	TGCGCCAGCAGCTTGACGGGGACGCGTTCGGGGATGACTGAGCAGTTCTTC	CASSLTGTRSGMTEQFF
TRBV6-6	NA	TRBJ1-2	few	TGTGCCAGCAGTCAACTGACCGGGGTCTATGGCTACACCTTC	CASSQLTGVYGYTF
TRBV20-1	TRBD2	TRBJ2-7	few	TGCAGTGCTAGGCTAGCGGGAGAGCAGTACTTC	CSARLAGEQYF
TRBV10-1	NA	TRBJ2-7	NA	TGCGCCAGCAGTGAGTCCCGGGGGACGGTCTCCTACGAGCAGTACTTC	CASSESRGTVSYEQYF
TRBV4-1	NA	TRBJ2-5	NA	TGCGCCAGCAGCCAAGATCCCAGGGGCCAAGAGACCCAGTACTTC	CASSQDPRGQETQYF
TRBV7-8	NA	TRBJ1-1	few	TGTGCCAGCAGCTTAGTACAGAAGAACACTGAAGCTTTCTTT	CASSLVQKNTEAFF
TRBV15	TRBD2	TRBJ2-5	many	TGTGCCACCAGCGGGACTAGCGGGGAGCTTCCGGAGACCCAGTACTTC	CATSGTSGELPETQYF
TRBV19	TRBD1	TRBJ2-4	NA	TGTGCCAGTAGTATCAGGGACAGGCCCAACCTAGCCAAAAACATTCAGTACTTC	CASSIRDRPNLAKNIQYF